This T cell receptor (beta chain) was sequenced in a study of response to subunit inactivated influenza vaccine. Overall study findings and caveats: Authors suggested few new T cells are recruited by each seasonal influenza vaccination.

Comment on this clonotype: What it recognizes is unknown.

The CDR3 loop spans 18 amino acids. Unmatched junction bases numbered 14, after V lost 4 bases and J lost 3 bases. CDR1 and CDR2 from the germline V gene are LGHNA and YSLEER. MiXCR, run by TCRdb on the RT-PCR reads, gives a single entry per CDR3 protein. The repertoire consists of about 800,000 distinct CDR3 sequences, with 21% occurring once and the leading ten covering roughly 10%. The sequence came from a man in his fifties or sixties who received an inactivated influenza vaccine. The V call is TRBV4-3, the J call TRBJ2-2; 7 bases are a match to TRBD2. The sample consisted of PBMCs from blood, taken about 5 days after vaccination. The CDR3 region is CASSRTLSREVDTGELFF. The CDR3 region has the DNA TGCGCCAGCAGCCGCACCCTAAGCCGGGAGGTCGACACCGGGGAGCTGTTTTTT.